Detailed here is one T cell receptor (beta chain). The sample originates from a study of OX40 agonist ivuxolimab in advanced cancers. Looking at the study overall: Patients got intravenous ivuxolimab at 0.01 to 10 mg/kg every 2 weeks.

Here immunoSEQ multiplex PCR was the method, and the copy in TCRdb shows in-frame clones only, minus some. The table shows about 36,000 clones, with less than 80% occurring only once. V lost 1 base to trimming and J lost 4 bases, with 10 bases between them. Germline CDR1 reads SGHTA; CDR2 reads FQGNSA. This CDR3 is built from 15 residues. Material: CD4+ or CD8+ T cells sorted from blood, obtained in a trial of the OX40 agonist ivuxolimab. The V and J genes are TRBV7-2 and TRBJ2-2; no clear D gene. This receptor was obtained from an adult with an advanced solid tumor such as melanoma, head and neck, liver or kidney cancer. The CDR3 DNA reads TGTGCCAGCAGCTTAGAGGCAGTGGTCACCGGGGAGCTGTTTTTT. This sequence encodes CASSLEAVVTGELFF.